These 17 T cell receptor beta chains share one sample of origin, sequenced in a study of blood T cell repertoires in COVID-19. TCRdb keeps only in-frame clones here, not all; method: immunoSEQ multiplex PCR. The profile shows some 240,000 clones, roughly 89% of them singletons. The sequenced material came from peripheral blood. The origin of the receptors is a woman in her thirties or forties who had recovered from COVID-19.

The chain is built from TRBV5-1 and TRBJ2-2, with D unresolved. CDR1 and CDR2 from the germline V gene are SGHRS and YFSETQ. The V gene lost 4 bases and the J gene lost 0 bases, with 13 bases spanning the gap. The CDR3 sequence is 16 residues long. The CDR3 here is CASSPTVVANTGELFF. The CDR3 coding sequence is TGCGCCAGCAGCCCAACAGTGGTGGCGAACACCGGGGAGCTGTTTTTT.

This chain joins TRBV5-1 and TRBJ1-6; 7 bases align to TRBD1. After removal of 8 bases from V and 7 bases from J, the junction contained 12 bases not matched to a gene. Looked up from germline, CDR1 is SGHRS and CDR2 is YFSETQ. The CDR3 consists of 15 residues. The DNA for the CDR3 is TGCGCCAGGCCGGGACAGAAGGTTTTAAATTCACCCCTCCACTTT. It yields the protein CARPGQKVLNSPLHF. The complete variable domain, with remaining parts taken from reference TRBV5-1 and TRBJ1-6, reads KAGVTQTPRYLIKTRGQQVTLSCSPISGHRSVSWYQQTPGQGLQFLFEYFSETQRNKGNFPGRFSGRQFSNSRSEMNVSTLELGDSALYLCARPGQKVLNSPLHFGNGTRLTVT.

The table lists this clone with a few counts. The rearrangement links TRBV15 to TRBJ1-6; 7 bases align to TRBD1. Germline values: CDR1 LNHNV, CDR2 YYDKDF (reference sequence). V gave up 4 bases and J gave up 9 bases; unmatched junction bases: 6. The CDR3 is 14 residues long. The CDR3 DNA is TGTGCCACCAGCATGACAGGGACGCGTTCACCCCTCCACTTT. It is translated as CATSMTGTRSPLHF. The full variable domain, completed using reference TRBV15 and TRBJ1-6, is DAMVIQNPRYQVTQFGKPVTLSCSQTLNHNVMYWYQQKSSQAPKLLFHYYDKDFNNEADTPDNFQSRRPNTSFCFLDIRSPGLGDTAMYLCATSMTGTRSPLHFGNGTRLTVT.

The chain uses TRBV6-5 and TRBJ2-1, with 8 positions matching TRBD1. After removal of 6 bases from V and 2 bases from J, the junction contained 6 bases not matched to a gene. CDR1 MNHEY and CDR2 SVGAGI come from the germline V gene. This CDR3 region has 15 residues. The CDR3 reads CASSVLQGAYNEQFF. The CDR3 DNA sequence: TGTGCCAGCAGCGTCTTACAGGGGGCCTACAATGAGCAGTTCTTC.

CDR3 protein: CASSWTVEKLFF. In DNA form, the CDR3 reads TGTGCCAGCAGTTGGACAGTAGAAAAACTGTTTTTT. This sequence joins TRBV12-3 or TRBV12-4 and TRBJ1-4; D perhaps matches TRBD1 (6 bases). The length of the CDR3 is 12 residues. V dropped 4 bases and J dropped 8 bases, with 8 bases sitting between them.

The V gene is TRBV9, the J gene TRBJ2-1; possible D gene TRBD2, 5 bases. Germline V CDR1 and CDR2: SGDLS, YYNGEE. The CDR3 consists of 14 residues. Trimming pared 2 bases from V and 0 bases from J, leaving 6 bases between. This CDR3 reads CASSVTSSYNEQFF. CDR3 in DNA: TGTGCCAGCAGCGTTACTAGCTCCTACAATGAGCAGTTCTTC.

CDR3 sequence reads: CASSLELGSWGDTEAFF. CDR3 nucleotide sequence: TGTGCCAGCAGCCTAGAGTTAGGGTCCTGGGGGGATACTGAAGCTTTCTTT. V is TRBV7-9 and J is TRBJ1-1; D is possibly TRBD1 (5 bases). CDR3 length: 17 residues. V lost 5 bases to trimming and J lost 5 bases, with 24 bases between them. CDR1 and CDR2 (germline): SEHNR, FQNEAQ (reference sequence).

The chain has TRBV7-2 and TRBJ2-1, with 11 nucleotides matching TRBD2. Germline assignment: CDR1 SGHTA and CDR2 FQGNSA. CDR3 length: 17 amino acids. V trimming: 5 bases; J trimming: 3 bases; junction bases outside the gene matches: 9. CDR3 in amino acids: CASSISGGALNYNEQFF. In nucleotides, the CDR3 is TGTGCCAGCAGCATTAGCGGGGGGGCTTTAAACTACAATGAGCAGTTCTTC.

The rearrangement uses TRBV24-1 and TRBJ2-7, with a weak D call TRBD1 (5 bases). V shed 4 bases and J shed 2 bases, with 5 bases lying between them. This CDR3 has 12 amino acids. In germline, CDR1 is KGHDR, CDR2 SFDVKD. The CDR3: CATSEDTYEQYF. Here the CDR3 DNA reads TGTGCCACCAGTGAGGACACCTACGAGCAGTACTTC.

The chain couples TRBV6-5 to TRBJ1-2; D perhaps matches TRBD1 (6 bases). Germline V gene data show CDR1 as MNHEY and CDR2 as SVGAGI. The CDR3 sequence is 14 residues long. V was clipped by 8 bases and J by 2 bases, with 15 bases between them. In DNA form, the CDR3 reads TGTGCCAGCTCCGGGGGGGCTACCAACTATGGCTACACCTTC. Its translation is CASSGGATNYGYTF.

CDR3 protein: CASSRQGSSYNEQFF. The DNA of the CDR3 is TGTGCCAGCAGCCGACAGGGTAGCTCCTACAATGAGCAGTTCTTC. The rearrangement uses TRBV7-9 and TRBJ2-1, with 7 bases identical to TRBD1. The length of the CDR3 is 15 residues. The ends lost 5 bases at V and 0 bases at J; junction bases unmatched: 4. Germline V gene lookup returns CDR1 SEHNR and CDR2 FQNEAQ (reference sequence). Filled out from reference TRBV7-9 and TRBJ2-1, the complete variable domain reads DTGVSQNPRHKITKRGQNVTFRCDPISEHNRLYWYRQTLGQGPEFLTYFQNEAQLEKSRLLSDRFSAERPKGSFSTLEIQRTEQGDSAMYLCASSRQGSSYNEQFFGPGTRLTVL.

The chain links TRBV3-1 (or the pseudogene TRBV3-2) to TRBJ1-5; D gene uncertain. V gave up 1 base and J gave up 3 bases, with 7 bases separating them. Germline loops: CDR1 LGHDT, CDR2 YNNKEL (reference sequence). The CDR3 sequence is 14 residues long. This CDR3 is CASSQGQINQPQHF. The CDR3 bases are TGTGCCAGCAGCCAAGGGCAGATCAATCAGCCCCAGCATTTT.

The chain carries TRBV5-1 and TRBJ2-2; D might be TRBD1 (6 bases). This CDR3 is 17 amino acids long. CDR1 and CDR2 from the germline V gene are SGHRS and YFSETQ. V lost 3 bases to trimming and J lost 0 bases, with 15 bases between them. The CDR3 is CASSSDVGHPNTGELFF. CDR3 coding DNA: TGCGCCAGCAGCTCGGACGTGGGACACCCGAACACCGGGGAGCTGTTTTTT.

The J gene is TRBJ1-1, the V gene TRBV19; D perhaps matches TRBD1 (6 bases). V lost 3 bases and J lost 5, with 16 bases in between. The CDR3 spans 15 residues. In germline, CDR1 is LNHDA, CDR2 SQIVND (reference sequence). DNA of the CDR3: TGTGCCAGTAGTATTTTAACCAGGGGAAGAACTGAAGCTTTCTTT. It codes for CASSILTRGRTEAFF.

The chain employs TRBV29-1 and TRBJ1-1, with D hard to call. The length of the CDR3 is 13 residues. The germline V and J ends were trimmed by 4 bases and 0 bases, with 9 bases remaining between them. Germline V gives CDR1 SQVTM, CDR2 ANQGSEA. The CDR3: CSVGRSVNTEAFF. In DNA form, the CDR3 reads TGCAGCGTTGGAAGGAGTGTGAACACTGAAGCTTTCTTT.

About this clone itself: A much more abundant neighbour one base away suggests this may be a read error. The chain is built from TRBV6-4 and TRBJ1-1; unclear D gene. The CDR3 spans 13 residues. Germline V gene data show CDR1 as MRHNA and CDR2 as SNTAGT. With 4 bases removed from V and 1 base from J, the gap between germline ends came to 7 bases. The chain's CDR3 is CASSATENTEAFF. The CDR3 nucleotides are TGTGCCAGCAGTGCTACAGAGAACACTGAAGCTTTCTTT.

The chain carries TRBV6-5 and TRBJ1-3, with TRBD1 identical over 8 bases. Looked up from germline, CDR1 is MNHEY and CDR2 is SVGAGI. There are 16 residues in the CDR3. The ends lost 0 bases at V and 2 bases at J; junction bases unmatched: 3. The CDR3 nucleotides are TGTGCCAGCAGTTACTCGAGACAGGGGACTGGAAACACCATATATTTT. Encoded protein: CASSYSRQGTGNTIYF.